This record covers a single T cell receptor (beta chain). This clonotype appeared many times. What antigen it recognizes has not been identified. No much larger clone exists at a distance of one base, and base qualities are not known. There are 16 amino acids in the CDR3, from cysteine to phenylalanine inclusive. CDR3 DNA only is kept here, 48 bases in frame from base 1. The germline V gene encodes CDR1 SNHLY and CDR2 FYNNEI. V is trimmed back by 4 bases and J by 4 bases, and the junction contains 9 bases that no gene match accounts for. Receptors were amplified or captured by multiplex PCR. Reads for this sample came from an Illumina HiSeq 4000. CDR3 regions were amplified by Arm-PCR with iRepertoire HTBI primers to construct TCR beta libraries. PCR products were gel purified before sequencing. The authors processed their data as follows. Gene usage analysis of CDR3 amino acid clonotypes relied on the roughly 60 TRBV and about 13 TRBJ segments identified across samples. COPE and FqMerger were used to merge filtered high-quality paired reads into contigs. Contigs were aligned with BLAST to IMGT TRBV, TRBD and TRBJ reference genes, and CDR3 was defined per IMGT. Any clonotype with a frequency above 0.1% was classified as a highly expanded clone. Repertoire diversity was measured by Shannon entropy, and V-J evenness by the Gini coefficient. Clonotypes shared by more than one individual were considered public. TCRdb redid the processing of the public reads, applying fastp at Q25 and MiXCR, and retained in-frame beta chains. A single entry per CDR3 protein holds the most common genes and DNA from its merged rows. The authors' filters were not applied to this entry. This sample holds over 350,000 distinct CDR3 sequences; around 16% were observed only once. Jointly, the top ten make up 7.8% of the sample.

In light of the paper, this sample's time point label describes: newly diagnosed GD, antithyroid drugs for less than 3 months. For both TCR sequencing and RNA sequencing, RNA was extracted from PBMCs in TRIzol. Graves' disease was diagnosed according to American Thyroid Association guidelines. Recruitment of patients was carried out at an endocrinology department in Xi'an, China. Each patient gave around 9.2 milliliters of peripheral blood, collected in an EDTA anticoagulant tube. Ficoll Paque Plus density gradient separation was used to isolate PBMCs, and no additional T cell sorting was done. An Agilent 2100 Bioanalyzer and agarose gel were used to check RNA quality, while a NanoDrop 2000 measured RNA concentration. The data were obtained in a study of regulatory T cells in long-lasting Graves disease (dated by TCRdb to about 2021). Describing the broader study: Antithyroid drugs had been taken for less than 3 months by newly diagnosed Graves' disease patients. A total of about 33 samples were covered by TCR sequencing, comprising approximately 13 persistent and about 20 newly diagnosed Graves' disease patients. The study took place in China and was registered as a clinical trial. Patients with persistent Graves' disease were compared with patients with newly diagnosed Graves' disease using TCR sequencing and RNA sequencing of peripheral blood. Overall results and qualifications from the work: Preferential use of TRBV28, TRBJ1-2 and TRBJ2-5 was observed in persistent disease, whereas TRBV20-1 and TRBJ2-1 were favored in newly diagnosed disease. The authors acknowledged the small sample size as a limitation that may reduce accuracy. The study examined only peripheral blood because the primary lesion, thyroid tissue, could not be accessed. Persistent Graves' disease patients showed lower TCR Shannon entropy and fewer highly expanded clones than newly diagnosed patients, suggesting clonal expansion. Patients with persistent disease shared more public clonotypes (approximately 2,500) than newly diagnosed patients did (nearly 1,000). Only the TCR beta chain was sequenced and analyzed.

This same sample was also taken into another study, of T cells in Graves' hyperthyroidism and ophthalmopathy. According to the second study: Graves' hyperthyroidism was defined as stable when no progression to ophthalmopathy occurred over 18 months of follow-up. Hyperthyroidism patients were newly diagnosed, had a disease duration of under 2 months, and were aged 18 to 65 years. Exclusion was applied to patients with uncontrolled infections, other autoimmune diseases, pregnancy or lactation. Diagnoses were established on the basis of clinical symptoms, serum thyroxine and TRAb, thyroid ultrasound, and orbital computed tomography. The TCR CDR3 was subjected to a first round of RT-PCR using the HTBI primer set and the Qiagen OneStep RT-PCR kit. Blood samples also contained most of the expanded thyroid clonotypes (frequency above 0.001), which suggests that blood repertoires may reflect thyroid immune responses. In cross-validation, a model built on a 13 V-J signature told ophthalmopathy apart from stable hyperthyroidism with over 85% sensitivity and roughly 83% specificity, and in testing the same model reached 80%/75%. In validation, the model predicted progression to ophthalmopathy a median of roughly six months before onset, with about 64% sensitivity and about 72% specificity. To identify TCR V-J signatures that set the groups apart, the researchers used a discovery cohort of more than 95 patients, made up of fewer than 50 with Graves' ophthalmopathy and some 55 with stable Graves' hyperthyroidism. An independent validation cohort of fewer than 20 hyperthyroidism patients and about 16 patients who later progressed to ophthalmopathy tested prospective prediction of ophthalmopathy. The 85 to 100 discovery patients were randomly split 7:3 into training and test sets. Thyroid tissue and blood T-cell repertoires from roughly 6 Graves' hyperthyroidism patients were also compared in the study. Following sampling, methimazole starting at 30 mg daily was given to hyperthyroidism patients, and high-dose intravenous methylprednisolone was given to ophthalmopathy patients. Libraries were constructed in a second round of multiplex PCR, after which size selection and purification were performed. Libraries were sequenced paired-end with 100 bp reads on an Illumina HiSeq2000. Raw data were processed with SOAPnuke, discarding reads with adapters, uncalled bases, mean Phred below 15, or no exact constant-primer or identifier match. High-quality paired reads were merged using COPE v1.2.5, and each unique nucleotide sequence was defined as a clonotype. Clonotypes were aligned to IMGT TRBV, TRBD and TRBJ reference segments using MiTCR v1.1. The analysis was restricted to V-J combinations with a frequency above 0.0001, which together covered 99.2% of the repertoires. The TCS score was defined as F50 (clonal expansion) divided by E x V (chaos), with BLOSUM62-based TCRdist calculated between CDR3 peptides within each V-J. Welch's t-statistics and random forest reduced 500 to 550 V-J features to 13, which were used in a naive Bayes classifier (R e1071). Sample size was not statistically predetermined, and blinding of investigators to group allocation was not performed. According to the paper, TCR Vbeta CDR3 sequencing was carried out on some 130 peripheral blood samples, which came from 40 to 45 ophthalmopathy, 70 to 80 hyperthyroidism and roughly 17 progressor patients.

Sequencing used peripheral blood mononuclear cells (PBMCs), obtained at new diagnosis, from a patient treated with antithyroid drugs. In this chain, TRBV2 is recombined with TRBJ2-2; TRBD1 fits 7 bases in the junction. The clonotype comes from a woman in her forties with Graves disease. Donor details come from another sample of the same person, matched by shared clones. The CDR3 protein is CASSVEQGFITGELFF. The base sequence is TGTGCCAGCAGTGTGGAACAGGGGTTTATCACCGGGGAGCTGTTTTTT. With the portions outside the CDR3 filled from the reference TRBV2 and TRBJ2-2 genes, the complete variable region becomes EPEVTQTPSHQVTQMGQEVILRCVPISNHLYFYWYRQILGQKVEFLVSFYNNEISEKSEIFDDQFSVERPDGSNFTLKIRSTKLEDSAMYFCASSVEQGFITGELFFGEGSRLTVL.